The 6 T cell receptor beta chains listed next were all sequenced from one sample in a study of cytomegalovirus exposure and HLA in healthy donors (dated by TCRdb to 2016 to 2017). Libraries were built with the immunoSEQ multiplex PCR assay. A mixture of 60 forward primers for TCR Vbeta segments and 13 reverse primers for TCR Jbeta segments was used in the multiplex PCR. Here the immuneACCESS table is served through TCRdb, limited to in-frame sequences with V and J called. Missing clones are a known gap in these copies; in checked studies unresolved V genes cover under half, and the rest lacks a known reason. The sample has 95,000 to 150,000 clones on record, roughly 74% of them singletons. Approximately 3.8% of the sample belongs to the ten largest clones. Sequencing was carried out using PBMCs. The source is a man aged 35-49 years in good health and CMV-seronegative.

With respect to this clone: In the same sample, other DNA sequences code for this CDR3. The chain joins TRBV19 to TRBJ2-7; TRBD1 matches at 9 bases. Germline values: CDR1 LNHDA, CDR2 SQIVND (reference sequence). After removal of 5 bases from V and 0 bases from J, the junction contained 2 bases not matched to a gene. The CDR3 is 14 residues long. CDR3 bases: TGTGCCAGTAGTCTGGGACAGGGCTCCTACGAGCAGTACTTC. Its translation is CASSLGQGSYEQYF.

The chain is built from TRBV5-6 and TRBJ2-5; 10 positions agree with TRBD2. This CDR3 has 15 amino acids. J gave up 5 bases and V 1 base, and 5 bases lay outside the gene matches. Per germline, CDR1 SGHDT and CDR2 YYEEEE. For the CDR3, the DNA is TGTGCCAGCAGCTTGCCAGCGGGGGGGGGCGAGACCCAGTACTTC. Translated, it gives CASSLPAGGGETQYF.

This clone is a singleton in its sample. This chain links TRBV2 with TRBJ1-6; 8 bases match TRBD1. The CDR3 runs 15 residues. The germline CDR1 and CDR2 sequences are SNHLY and FYNNEI. J lost 10 bases, V lost 2 bases, and 7 bases had no gene match. In DNA, the CDR3 is TGTGCCAGCAGTGAACTCGGACAGGGTCAATCACCCCTCCACTTT. It encodes CASSELGQGQSPLHF.

Of note for this clone: The sample contains more than one DNA sequence encoding this CDR3. The rearrangement joins TRBV5-6 to TRBJ1-1; D is unresolved. V dropped 0 bases and J dropped 2 bases, with 5 bases sitting between them. CDR3 length equals 13 residues. Per the germline V gene, CDR1 is SGHDT and CDR2 is YYEEEE. The CDR3 loop reads CASSLDLNTEAFF. CDR3 nucleotides: TGTGCCAGCAGCTTGGACTTAAACACTGAAGCTTTCTTT.

V and J are TRBV15 and TRBJ2-2; 10 nucleotides match TRBD1. Germline assignment: CDR1 LNHNV and CDR2 YYDKDF (reference sequence). J gave up 4 bases and V 3 bases, and 5 bases lay outside the gene matches. This CDR3 has 16 amino acids. The CDR3 coding sequence is TGTGCCACCAGCAGTGCGGGACAGGGGCCCACCGGGGAGCTGTTTTTT. This translates into CATSSAGQGPTGELFF. Drawing the rest from reference TRBV15 and TRBJ2-2, the complete variable domain is DAMVIQNPRYQVTQFGKPVTLSCSQTLNHNVMYWYQQKSSQAPKLLFHYYDKDFNNEADTPDNFQSRRPNTSFCFLDIRSPGLGDTAMYLCATSSAGQGPTGELFFGEGSRLTVL.

This chain uses TRBV6-5 with TRBJ2-5; D is unclear. The closer fit of TRBJ2-7 to the DNA end suggests the J call may be wrong. Germline V gene data show CDR1 as MNHEY and CDR2 as SVGAGI. The CDR3 consists of 16 residues. The CDR3: CASSYSIKEVSYEQYF. In DNA form, the CDR3 reads TGTGCCAGCAGTTACTCGATCAAAGAGGTATCCTACGAGCAGTACTTC.